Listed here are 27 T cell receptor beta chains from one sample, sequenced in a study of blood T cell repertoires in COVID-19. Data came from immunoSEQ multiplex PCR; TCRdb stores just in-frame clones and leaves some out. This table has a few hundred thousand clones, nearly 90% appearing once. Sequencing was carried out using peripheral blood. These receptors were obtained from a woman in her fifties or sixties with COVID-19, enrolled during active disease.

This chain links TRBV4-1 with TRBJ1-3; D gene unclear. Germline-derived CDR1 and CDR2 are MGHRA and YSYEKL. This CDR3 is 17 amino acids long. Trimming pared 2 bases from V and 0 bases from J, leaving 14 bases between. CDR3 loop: CASSQTYGLSSGNTIYF. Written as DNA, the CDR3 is TGCGCCAGCAGCCAAACCTACGGACTTAGCTCTGGAAACACCATATATTTT.

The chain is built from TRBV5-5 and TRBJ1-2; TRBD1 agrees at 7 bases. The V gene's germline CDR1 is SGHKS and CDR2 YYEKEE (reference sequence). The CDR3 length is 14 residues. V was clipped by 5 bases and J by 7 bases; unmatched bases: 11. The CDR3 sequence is CASRPDRVIGGYTF. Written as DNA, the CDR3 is TGTGCCAGCAGACCCGACAGGGTGATTGGTGGCTACACCTTC.

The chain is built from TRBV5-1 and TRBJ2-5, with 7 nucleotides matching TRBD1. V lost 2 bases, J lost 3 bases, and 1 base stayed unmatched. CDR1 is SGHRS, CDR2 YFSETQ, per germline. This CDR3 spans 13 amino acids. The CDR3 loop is CASSLGQEETQYF. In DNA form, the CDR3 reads TGCGCCAGCAGCTTAGGACAGGAAGAGACCCAGTACTTC. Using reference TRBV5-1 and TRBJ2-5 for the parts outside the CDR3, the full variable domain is KAGVTQTPRYLIKTRGQQVTLSCSPISGHRSVSWYQQTPGQGLQFLFEYFSETQRNKGNFPGRFSGRQFSNSRSEMNVSTLELGDSALYLCASSLGQEETQYFGPGTRLLVL.

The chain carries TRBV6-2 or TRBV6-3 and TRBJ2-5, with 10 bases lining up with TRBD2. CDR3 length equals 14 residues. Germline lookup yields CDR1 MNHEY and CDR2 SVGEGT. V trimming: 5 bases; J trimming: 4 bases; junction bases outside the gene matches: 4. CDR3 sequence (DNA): TGTGCCAGCAGTCGATTAGCGGGGGGAGAGACCCAGTACTTC. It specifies CASSRLAGGETQYF.

As DNA, the CDR3 is TGCAGTGCTAGTTTCAGGGGAGTTGAGACTGAAGCTTTCTTT. Residues: CSASFRGVETEAFF. The chain combines TRBV20-1 with TRBJ1-1; D is possibly TRBD1 (6 bases). The CDR3 is 14 amino acids. V was cut by 3 bases and J by 5 bases, with 16 bases left in between. CDR1 and CDR2 from the germline V gene are DFQATT and SNEGSKA (reference sequence).

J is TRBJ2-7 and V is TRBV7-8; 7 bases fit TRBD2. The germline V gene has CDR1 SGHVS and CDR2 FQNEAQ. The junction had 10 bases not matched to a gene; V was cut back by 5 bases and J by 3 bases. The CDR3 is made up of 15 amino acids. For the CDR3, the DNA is TGTGCCAGCAGCCGAGCGCGGCGGGAGTACTACGAGCAGTACTTC. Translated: CASSRARREYYEQYF.

The CDR3 reads CASSSGGQNTDTQYF. DNA for the CDR3: TGTGCCAGCAGTAGCGGGGGGCAGAACACAGATACGCAGTATTTT. This rearrangement joins TRBV5-4 to TRBJ2-3; 10 bases align to TRBD2. The V and J ends lost 5 bases and 2 bases, in that order; junction bases with no gene match: 5. Germline CDR1 reads SGHNT; CDR2 reads YYREEE (reference sequence). CDR3 size: 15 residues.

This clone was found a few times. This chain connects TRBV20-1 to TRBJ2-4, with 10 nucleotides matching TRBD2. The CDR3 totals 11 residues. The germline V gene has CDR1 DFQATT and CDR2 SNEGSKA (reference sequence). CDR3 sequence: CGAGGPNIQYF. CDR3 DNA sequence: TGCGGAGCGGGGGGGCCGAACATTCAGTACTTC.

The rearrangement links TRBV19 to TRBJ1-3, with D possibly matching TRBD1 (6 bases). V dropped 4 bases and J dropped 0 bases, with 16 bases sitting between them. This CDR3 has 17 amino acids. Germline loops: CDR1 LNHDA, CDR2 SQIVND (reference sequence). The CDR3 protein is CASSKTTGYVSGNTIYF. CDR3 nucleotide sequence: TGTGCCAGTAGTAAAACTACAGGGTACGTCTCTGGAAACACCATATATTTT.

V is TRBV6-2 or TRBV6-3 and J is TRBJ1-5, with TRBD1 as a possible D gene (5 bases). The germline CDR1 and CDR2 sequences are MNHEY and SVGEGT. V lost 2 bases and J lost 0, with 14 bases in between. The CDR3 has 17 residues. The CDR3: CASSYKVPGLSNQPQHF. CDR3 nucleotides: TGTGCCAGCAGTTACAAGGTCCCGGGACTTAGCAATCAGCCCCAGCATTTT.

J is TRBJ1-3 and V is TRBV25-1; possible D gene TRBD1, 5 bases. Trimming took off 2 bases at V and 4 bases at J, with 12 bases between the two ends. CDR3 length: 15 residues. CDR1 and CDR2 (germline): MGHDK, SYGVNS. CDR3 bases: TGTGCCAGCAGTGAAGGGAGGGGAGGCGGAAACACCATATATTTT. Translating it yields CASSEGRGGGNTIYF. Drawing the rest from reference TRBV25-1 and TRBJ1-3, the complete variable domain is EADIYQTPRYLVIGTGKKITLECSQTMGHDKMYWYQQDPGMELHLIHYSYGVNSTEKGDLSSESTVSRIRTEHFPLTLESARPSHTSQYLCASSEGRGGGNTIYFGEGSWLTVV.

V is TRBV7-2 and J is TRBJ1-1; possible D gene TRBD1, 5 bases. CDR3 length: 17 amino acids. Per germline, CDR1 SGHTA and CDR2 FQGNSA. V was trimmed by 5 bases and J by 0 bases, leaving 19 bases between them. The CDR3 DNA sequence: TGTGCCAGCAGCCGCAGGGCAGGGTGGGCTGTGAACACTGAAGCTTTCTTT. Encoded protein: CASSRRAGWAVNTEAFF.

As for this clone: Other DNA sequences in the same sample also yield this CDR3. CDR3 bases: TGTGCCAGCAGGACGGGGGGGGCTGGCACTGAAGCTTTCTTT. It translates to CASRTGGAGTEAFF. The chain is built from TRBV6-5 and TRBJ1-1; D may be TRBD1 (6 bases). V was cut by 6 bases and J by 4 bases, with 15 bases left in between. CDR1 and CDR2 from the germline V gene are MNHEY and SVGAGI. The CDR3 length is 14 residues.

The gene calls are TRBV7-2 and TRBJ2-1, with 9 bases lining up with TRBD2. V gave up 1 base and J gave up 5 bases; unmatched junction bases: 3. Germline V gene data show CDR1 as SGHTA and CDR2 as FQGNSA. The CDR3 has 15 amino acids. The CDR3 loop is CASSLGRGGNNEQFF. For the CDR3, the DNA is TGTGCCAGCAGCTTAGGGCGGGGGGGGAACAATGAGCAGTTCTTC.

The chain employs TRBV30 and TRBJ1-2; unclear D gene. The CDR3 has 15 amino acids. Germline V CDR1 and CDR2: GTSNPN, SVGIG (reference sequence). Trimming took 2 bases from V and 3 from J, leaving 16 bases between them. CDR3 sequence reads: CAWSPFSRPDYGYTF. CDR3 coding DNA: TGTGCCTGGAGTCCCTTCTCCAGGCCGGACTATGGCTACACCTTC.

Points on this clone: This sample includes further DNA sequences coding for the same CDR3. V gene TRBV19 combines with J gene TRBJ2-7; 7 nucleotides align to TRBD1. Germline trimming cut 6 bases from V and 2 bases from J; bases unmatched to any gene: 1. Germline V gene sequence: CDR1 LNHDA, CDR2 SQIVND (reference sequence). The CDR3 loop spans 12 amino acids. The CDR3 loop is CASSDRAYEQYF. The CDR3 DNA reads TGTGCCAGTAGCGACAGGGCCTACGAGCAGTACTTC.

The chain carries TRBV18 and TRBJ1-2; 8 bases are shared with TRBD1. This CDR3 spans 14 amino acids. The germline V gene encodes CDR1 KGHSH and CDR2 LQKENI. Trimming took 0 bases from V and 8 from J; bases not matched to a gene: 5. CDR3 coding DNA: TGTGCCAGCTCACCACCGGACAGGGCGGGAGGCTACACCTTC. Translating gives CASSPPDRAGGYTF.

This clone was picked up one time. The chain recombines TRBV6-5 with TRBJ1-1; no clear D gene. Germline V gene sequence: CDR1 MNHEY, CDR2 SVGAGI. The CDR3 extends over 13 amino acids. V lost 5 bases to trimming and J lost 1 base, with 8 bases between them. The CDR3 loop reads CASSRGWNTEAFF. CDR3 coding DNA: TGTGCCAGCAGTCGAGGATGGAACACTGAAGCTTTCTTT.

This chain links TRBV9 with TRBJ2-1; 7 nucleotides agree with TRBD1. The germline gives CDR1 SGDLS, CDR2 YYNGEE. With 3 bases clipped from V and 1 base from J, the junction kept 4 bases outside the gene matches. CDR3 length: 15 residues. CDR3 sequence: CASSAAGGSYNEQFF. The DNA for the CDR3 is TGTGCCAGCAGCGCGGCAGGGGGATCCTACAATGAGCAGTTCTTC. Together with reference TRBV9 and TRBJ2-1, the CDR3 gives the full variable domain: DSGVTQTPKHLITATGQRVTLRCSPRSGDLSVYWYQQSLDQGLQFLIQYYNGEERAKGNILERFSAQQFPDLHSELNLSSLELGDSALYFCASSAAGGSYNEQFFGPGTRLTVL.

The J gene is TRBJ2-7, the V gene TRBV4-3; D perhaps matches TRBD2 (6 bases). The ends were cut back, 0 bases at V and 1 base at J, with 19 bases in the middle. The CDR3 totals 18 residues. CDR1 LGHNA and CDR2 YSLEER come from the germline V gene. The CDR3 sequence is CASSQEEPGVVKSYEQYF. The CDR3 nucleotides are TGCGCCAGCAGCCAAGAGGAACCGGGAGTCGTGAAGTCCTACGAGCAGTACTTC.

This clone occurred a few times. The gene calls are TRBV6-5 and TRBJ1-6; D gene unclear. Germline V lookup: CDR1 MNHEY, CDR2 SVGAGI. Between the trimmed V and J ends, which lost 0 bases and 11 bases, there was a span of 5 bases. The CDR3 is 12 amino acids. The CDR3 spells CASSYSRAPLHF. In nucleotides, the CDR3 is TGTGCCAGCAGTTACTCGCGGGCACCCCTCCACTTT.

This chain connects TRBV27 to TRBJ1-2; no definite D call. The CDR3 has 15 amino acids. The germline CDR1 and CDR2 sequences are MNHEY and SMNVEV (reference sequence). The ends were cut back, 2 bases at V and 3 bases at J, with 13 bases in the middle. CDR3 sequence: CASSLNVGSDYGYTF. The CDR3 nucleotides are TGTGCCAGCAGTTTAAACGTCGGGTCGGACTATGGCTACACCTTC.

CDR3 nucleotides: TGTGCCAGCAGCTTAGTGTCGAGCACTGAAGCTTTCTTT. This codes for CASSLVSSTEAFF. This chain connects TRBV11-2 to TRBJ1-1; no reliable D call. The V end lost 1 base, the J end lost 4 bases, and 7 bases lay between the germline ends. The length of the CDR3 is 13 residues. The germline V gene encodes CDR1 SGHAT and CDR2 FQNNGV.

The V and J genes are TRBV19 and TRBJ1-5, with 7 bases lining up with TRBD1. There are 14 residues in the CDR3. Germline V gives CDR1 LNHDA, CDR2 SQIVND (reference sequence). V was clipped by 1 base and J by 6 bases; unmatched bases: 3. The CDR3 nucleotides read TGTGCCAGTAGTATAGGACAGGGATTTCAGCCCCAGCATTTT. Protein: CASSIGQGFQPQHF.

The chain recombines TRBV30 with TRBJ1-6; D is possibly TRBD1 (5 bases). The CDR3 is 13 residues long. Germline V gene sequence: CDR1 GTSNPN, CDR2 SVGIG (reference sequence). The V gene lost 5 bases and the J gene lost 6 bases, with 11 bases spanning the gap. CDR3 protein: CAWSSRANSPLHF. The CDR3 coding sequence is TGTGCCTGGTCATCCAGGGCTAATTCACCCCTCCACTTT.

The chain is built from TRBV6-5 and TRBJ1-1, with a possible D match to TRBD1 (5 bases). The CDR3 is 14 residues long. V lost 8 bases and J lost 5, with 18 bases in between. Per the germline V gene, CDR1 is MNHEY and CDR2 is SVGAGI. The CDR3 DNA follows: TGTGCCAGCCGCGATGGGGGGACGGCGACTGAAGCTTTCTTT. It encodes CASRDGGTATEAFF.

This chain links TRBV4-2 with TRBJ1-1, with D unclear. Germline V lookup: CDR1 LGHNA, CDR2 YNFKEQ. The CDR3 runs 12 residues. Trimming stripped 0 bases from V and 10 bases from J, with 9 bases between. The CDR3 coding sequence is TGTGCCAGCAGCCAAGACGGGTTCGGAGCTTTCTTT. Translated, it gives CASSQDGFGAFF.